These 22 T cell receptor beta chains share one sample of origin, sequenced in a study of blood T cell repertoires in COVID-19 (dated by TCRdb to the early 2020s). The method was the immunoSEQ multiplex PCR assay. TCRdb took over this immuneACCESS table, retaining in-frame rearrangements with V and J assigned. Such tables are incomplete; in checked studies, under half of the missing clones stem from an unresolved V gene, and the remainder is unexplained. Counted in this sample were 100,000 to 150,000 clones; roughly 80% of them appeared once. The biggest ten clones account for 17% of the sample. The sample consisted of peripheral blood. The receptors here all came from an elderly woman with acute or convalescent COVID-19.

The chain recombines TRBV9 with TRBJ1-3; 9 nucleotides align to TRBD1. This CDR3 region has 13 residues. V shed 0 bases, J shed 8 bases, and the junction held 0 bases outside the gene matches. Germline V lookup: CDR1 SGDLS, CDR2 YYNGEE. CDR3 in DNA: TGTGCCAGCAGCGTAGGGACAGGGGACACCATATATTTT. The encoded protein is CASSVGTGDTIYF. Based on the CDR3 plus reference TRBV9 and TRBJ1-3, the full variable domain is DSGVTQTPKHLITATGQRVTLRCSPRSGDLSVYWYQQSLDQGLQFLIQYYNGEERAKGNILERFSAQQFPDLHSELNLSSLELGDSALYFCASSVGTGDTIYFGEGSWLTVV.

This chain uses TRBV18 with TRBJ1-1, with TRBD1 identical over 11 bases. This CDR3 region has 15 residues. V lost 5 bases and J lost 6; bases outside the gene matches: 8. CDR1 KGHSH and CDR2 LQKENI come from the germline V gene. For the CDR3, the DNA is TGTGCCAGCTCAGTGGGACAGGGGGTATTGGCTGAAGCTTTCTTT. This encodes CASSVGQGVLAEAFF.

This clone was counted only a few times. The V and J genes are TRBV7-2 and TRBJ1-2, with 8 bases lining up with TRBD1. Unmatched junction bases numbered 7, after V lost 5 bases and J lost 5 bases. CDR3 length: 14 residues. Germline CDR1 reads SGHTA; CDR2 reads FQGNSA. Written as DNA, the CDR3 is TGTGCCAGCAGCGCGACAGGGGTCCTATATGGCTACACCTTC. Amino acids: CASSATGVLYGYTF. Supplemented by reference TRBV7-2 and TRBJ1-2, the full variable domain reads GAGVSQSPSNKVTEKGKDVELRCDPISGHTALYWYRQSLGQGLEFLIYFQGNSAPDKSGLPSDRFSAERTGGSVSTLTIQRTQQEDSAVYLCASSATGVLYGYTFGSGTRLTVV.

The genes are TRBV11-2 and TRBJ1-5, with 8 bases matching TRBD1. CDR3 length equals 16 residues. Germline-derived CDR1 and CDR2 are SGHAT and FQNNGV. The ends lost 5 bases at V and 1 base at J; junction bases unmatched: 7. This CDR3 is CASSEGTGNSNQPQHF. In DNA, the CDR3 is TGTGCCAGCAGCGAGGGGACAGGTAACAGCAATCAGCCCCAGCATTTT.

The gene calls are TRBV4-3 and TRBJ1-2, with 7 bases aligning to TRBD1. Germline lookup yields CDR1 LGHNA and CDR2 YSLEER. This CDR3 has 15 amino acids. V shed 0 bases and J 3 bases; nucleotides not matched to a gene: 4. The CDR3 is CASSQETGVDYGYTF. The DNA for the CDR3 is TGCGCCAGCAGCCAAGAAACAGGGGTGGACTATGGCTACACCTTC.

This sequence joins TRBV5-5 and TRBJ2-1, with 12 bases matching TRBD2. CDR3 length: 18 amino acids. Germline V gives CDR1 SGHKS, CDR2 YYEKEE (reference sequence). V shed 4 bases, J shed 6 bases, and the junction held 14 bases outside the gene matches. CDR3 loop: CASSPQTSGRSWGNEQFF. The CDR3 DNA reads TGTGCCAGCAGCCCGCAAACTAGCGGGAGGTCCTGGGGCAATGAGCAGTTCTTC. Based on the CDR3 plus reference TRBV5-5 and TRBJ2-1, the full variable domain is DAGVTQSPTHLIKTRGQQVTLRCSPISGHKSVSWYQQVLGQGPQFIFQYYEKEERGRGNFPDRFSARQFPNYSSELNVNALLLGDSALYLCASSPQTSGRSWGNEQFFGPGTRLTVL.

V and J are TRBV6-2 or TRBV6-3 and TRBJ1-1; D is unclear. Germline CDR1 MNHEY, CDR2 SVGEGT. Trimming took off 5 bases at V and 2 bases at J, with 24 bases between the two ends. This CDR3 is built from 18 residues. In nucleotides, the CDR3 is TGTGCCAGCAGTCCGTATCCCCCCCGCCAGGCGCTAAACACTGAAGCTTTCTTT. Protein product: CASSPYPPRQALNTEAFF.

This clone was detected only once. The CDR3 sequence is CASSYGTTGSGNTIYF. The CDR3 DNA reads TGTGCCAGCAGTTACGGCACCACAGGGTCTGGAAACACCATATATTTT. The J gene is TRBJ1-3, the V gene TRBV6-5; TRBD1 is a possible D gene (6 bases). The CDR3 is 16 residues long. V was cut by 2 bases and J by 1 base, with 12 bases left in between. The V gene's germline CDR1 is MNHEY and CDR2 SVGAGI.

The chain is built from TRBV5-4 and TRBJ2-1, with D possibly being TRBD2 (6 bases). Trimming took off 0 bases at V and 0 bases at J, with 10 bases between the two ends. This CDR3 is 16 amino acids long. Germline V gene data show CDR1 as SGHNT and CDR2 as YYREEE (reference sequence). The chain's CDR3 is CASSLDRGSSYNEQFF. CDR3 DNA: TGTGCCAGCAGCTTGGATCGGGGGAGCTCCTACAATGAGCAGTTCTTC.

V and J are TRBV10-3 and TRBJ2-1; TRBD2 matches at 10 bases. Looked up from germline, CDR1 is ENHRY and CDR2 is SYGVKD. The ends lost 6 bases at V and 7 bases at J; junction bases unmatched: 6. The length of the CDR3 is 14 residues. In DNA, the CDR3 is TGTGCCATCAGGGTAGCGGGGGGACCAAATGAGCAGTTCTTC. Its translation: CAIRVAGGPNEQFF.

The chain joins TRBV11-2 to TRBJ2-7, with 7 nucleotides matching TRBD1. Losses at the gene ends were 4 bases for V and 5 bases for J; bases not matched to a gene: 5. Germline CDR1 and CDR2: SGHAT and FQNNGV. The CDR3 is made up of 13 amino acids. This CDR3 is CASSSDRANEQYF. CDR3 sequence (DNA): TGTGCCAGCAGCTCCGACAGGGCCAACGAGCAGTACTTC.

The genes are TRBV9 and TRBJ2-7; 10 positions agree with TRBD1. The length of the CDR3 is 16 residues. Germline CDR1 is SGDLS and CDR2 is YYNGEE. With 8 bases clipped from V and 7 bases from J, the junction kept 18 bases outside the gene matches. The CDR3 region has the DNA TGTGCCAGGACCTTAGAGGAGGACAGGGGGGGTTGGGAGCAGTACTTC. Translated: CARTLEEDRGGWEQYF.

The V gene is TRBV30, the J gene TRBJ2-5; 10 bases are shared with TRBD2. J was trimmed by 7 bases and V by 1 base; bases with no gene match: 9. The CDR3 runs 15 residues. Germline assignment: CDR1 GTSNPN and CDR2 SVGIG (reference sequence). The CDR3 nucleotides read TGTGCCTGGAGTGGGGGACTAGCGACACGTGGGACCCAGTACTTC. Translated: CAWSGGLATRGTQYF.

With regard to this clone: The conserved closing phenylalanine or tryptophan is absent in this CDR3, likely reflecting a read error. The limits of the CDR3 on the DNA are not certain, so only TCRdb's listed CDR3 is given. The chain is built from TRBV6-5 and TRBJ1-1; TRBD1 is taken as the D call from the table, unchecked against the DNA. From germline, CDR1 is MNHEY and CDR2 SVGAGI. Inclusive of both ends, the CDR3 amounts to 14 amino acids. CDR3 in amino acids: CASSYSRTGGGLII.

V usage is TRBV6-5 and J usage is TRBJ1-2; the match to TRBD1 covers 8 bases. CDR1 MNHEY and CDR2 SVGAGI come from the germline V gene. CDR3 length: 13 residues. Losses at the gene ends were 6 bases for V and 3 bases for J; bases not matched to a gene: 3. CDR3: CASRDRDYYGYTF. CDR3 DNA sequence: TGTGCCAGCAGGGACAGGGATTACTATGGCTACACCTTC.

The genes are TRBV7-2 and TRBJ1-1, with D hard to call. V was clipped by 3 bases and J by 8 bases, with 16 bases between them. The CDR3 length is 14 residues. Germline V lookup: CDR1 SGHTA, CDR2 FQGNSA. The CDR3 DNA reads TGTGCCAGCAGCTTGGGCAGCGGGTCTGTCGAAGCTTTCTTT. The encoded protein is CASSLGSGSVEAFF.

This clone appeared once. The V gene is TRBV6-2 or TRBV6-3, the J gene TRBJ2-4; 7 bases map to TRBD1. Unmatched junction bases numbered 16, after V lost 4 bases and J lost 1 base. In germline, CDR1 is MNHEY, CDR2 SVGEGT. The CDR3 is made up of 19 amino acids. CDR3 sequence reads: CASSSLQGDIETAKNIQYF. The DNA of the CDR3 is TGTGCCAGCAGTTCCCTCCAGGGGGATATTGAGACGGCCAAAAACATTCAGTACTTC.

The chain uses TRBV30 and TRBJ1-2; possibly TRBD1 for D (5 bases). The V end lost 1 base, the J end lost 5 bases, and 14 bases lay between the germline ends. Per the germline V gene, CDR1 is GTSNPN and CDR2 is SVGIG (reference sequence). CDR3 length equals 14 residues. CDR3 coding DNA: TGTGCCTGGAGTGAAAGAGCGACAGCGTATGGCTACACCTTC. It translates to CAWSERATAYGYTF.

This clone turned up a few times. This sequence joins TRBV3-1 (or the pseudogene TRBV3-2) and TRBJ2-1, with TRBD2 matching over 12 bases. Trimming took 6 bases from V and 5 from J; bases not matched to a gene: 5. This CDR3 is built from 15 residues. Germline V gene data show CDR1 as LGHDT and CDR2 as YNNKEL (reference sequence). The CDR3 DNA sequence: TGTGCCAGCAGACTAGCGGGAGGACCTAACAATGAGCAGTTCTTC. Translating gives CASRLAGGPNNEQFF.

This chain connects TRBV21-1 to TRBJ2-7; the D call in the table, TRBD1, was not verified against the DNA. TRBV21-1 is noted as a pseudogene. This CDR3 contains 17 residues. The DNA of the CDR3 is TGTGCCAGCAGCAAAGGTCAGGGACAGCGGTACTCCTACGAGCAGTACTTC. Its protein product is CASSKGQGQRYSYEQYF.

This sequence joins TRBV19 and TRBJ1-1, with 10 nucleotides matching TRBD1. V lost 5 bases to trimming and J lost 4 bases; unmatched junction nucleotides: 10. This CDR3 region has 16 residues. Germline CDR1 reads LNHDA; CDR2 reads SQIVND (reference sequence). Here the CDR3 DNA reads TGTGCCAGTAGTGGCCGGGACAGGGGTGGCGGCACTGAAGCTTTCTTT. Its translation: CASSGRDRGGGTEAFF. The variable domain in full, completed from reference TRBV19 and TRBJ1-1, reads DGGITQSPKYLFRKEGQNVTLSCEQNLNHDAMYWYRQDPGQGLRLIYYSQIVNDFQKGDIAEGYSVSREKKESFPLTVTSAQKNPTAFYLCASSGRDRGGGTEAFFGQGTRLTVV.

The J gene is TRBJ1-1, the V gene TRBV19; no reliable D call. Germline V gene data show CDR1 as LNHDA and CDR2 as SQIVND (reference sequence). With 1 base removed from V and 1 base from J, the gap between germline ends came to 7 bases. This CDR3 has 14 amino acids. The CDR3 protein is CASSIVAGNTEAFF. The CDR3 DNA follows: TGTGCCAGTAGTATAGTTGCCGGGAACACTGAAGCTTTCTTT.